The entry below describes one T cell receptor (beta chain). The sample belongs to a study of blood T cell repertoires in COVID-19. Study-level information: Samples representing acute and convalescent COVID-19 were sourced from the United States, Italy and Spain.

With 6 bases removed from V and 5 bases from J, the gap between germline ends came to 25 bases. Germline assignment: CDR1 MDHEN and CDR2 SYDVKM. The CDR3 covers 17 residues. Original data processing: Amplifying reference gene primers gave estimates of nucleated cell counts. Assay used: immunoSEQ multiplex PCR; TCRdb lists only in-frame clones, some missing. D and trimming come from the DNA, and the V and J calls and clone size come from that table. The sample has some 170,000 clones; roughly 87% are singletons. The rearrangement joins TRBV28 to TRBJ1-2, with a possible D match to TRBD1 (6 bases). The TCR comes from a woman in her 70s with acute or convalescent COVID-19. Material: peripheral blood. The CDR3 protein is CASSPGGTGWGPYGYTF. The CDR3 DNA reads as TGTGCCAGCAGCCCGGGGGGAACAGGGTGGGGACCTTATGGCTACACCTTC.